The clone carrying this T cell receptor (beta chain) appeared once. This sample was taken from a study of OX40 agonist ivuxolimab in advanced cancers. Libraries were prepared by immunoSEQ multiplex PCR; TCRdb keeps only in-frame clonotypes and omits some of them. This sample has fewer than 35,000 clones, with roughly 81% found just once. This clonotype originated in an adult with an advanced solid tumor such as melanoma, head and neck, liver or kidney cancer. The starting material was CD4+ or CD8+ T cells sorted from blood, obtained in a trial of the OX40 agonist ivuxolimab.

CDR3: CAWSVSGGSYEQYF. CDR3 nucleotide sequence: TGTGCCTGGAGTGTAAGCGGGGGGTCGTACGAGCAGTACTTC. This chain connects TRBV30 to TRBJ2-7, with TRBD2 identical over 9 bases. CDR3 length: 14 amino acids. Germline V gene data show CDR1 as GTSNPN and CDR2 as SVGIG (reference sequence). The junction had 4 bases not matched to a gene; V was cut back by 0 bases and J by 4 bases.